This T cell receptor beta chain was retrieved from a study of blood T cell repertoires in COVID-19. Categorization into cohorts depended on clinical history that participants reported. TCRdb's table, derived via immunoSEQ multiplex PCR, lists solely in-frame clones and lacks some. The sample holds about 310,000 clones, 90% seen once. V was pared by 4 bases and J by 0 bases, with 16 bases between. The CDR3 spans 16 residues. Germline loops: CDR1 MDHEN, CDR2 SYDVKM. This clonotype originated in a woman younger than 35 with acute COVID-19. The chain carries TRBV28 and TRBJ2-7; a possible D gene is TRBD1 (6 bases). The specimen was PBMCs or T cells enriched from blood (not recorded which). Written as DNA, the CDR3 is TGTGCCAGCAGTTCACGTACAGGGCCGAGCTCCTACGAGCAGTACTTC. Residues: CASSSRTGPSSYEQYF.